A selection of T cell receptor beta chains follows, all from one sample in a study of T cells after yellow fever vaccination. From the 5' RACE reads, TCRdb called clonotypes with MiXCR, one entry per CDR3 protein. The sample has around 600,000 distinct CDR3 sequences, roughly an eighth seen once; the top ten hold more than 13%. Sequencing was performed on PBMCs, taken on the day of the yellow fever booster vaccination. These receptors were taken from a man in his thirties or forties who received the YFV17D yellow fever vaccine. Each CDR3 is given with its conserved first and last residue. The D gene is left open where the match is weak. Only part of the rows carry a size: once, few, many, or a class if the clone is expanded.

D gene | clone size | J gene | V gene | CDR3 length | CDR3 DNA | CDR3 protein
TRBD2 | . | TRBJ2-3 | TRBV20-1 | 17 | TGCAGTGCTACCCAGTCGGGAGGAGCGGGGTCTGGGGATACGCAGTATTTT | CSATQSGGAGSGDTQYF
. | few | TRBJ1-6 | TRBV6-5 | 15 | TGTGCCAGCAGTTACTCGGGCAGGGTTGGCTCACCCCTCCACTTT | CASSYSGRVGSPLHF
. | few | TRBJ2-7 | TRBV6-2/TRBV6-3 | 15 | TGTGCCAGCAGTTACCTAGCCCAGAGCTCCTACGAGCAGTACTTC | CASSYLAQSSYEQYF
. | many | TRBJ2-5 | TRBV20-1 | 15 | TGCAGTGCTAGAGATGCGTCCAGGTCCCAAGAGACCCAGTACTTC | CSARDASRSQETQYF
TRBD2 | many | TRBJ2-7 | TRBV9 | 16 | TGTGCCAGCAGCGCTTCTCTGGCGGGAGGTTACAACGAGCAGTACTTC | CASSASLAGGYNEQYF
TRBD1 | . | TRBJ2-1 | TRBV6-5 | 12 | TGTGCCAGCGGGGGACAGCTCAATGAGCAGTTCTTC | CASGGQLNEQFF
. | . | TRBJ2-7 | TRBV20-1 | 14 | TGCAGTGCTAGTCCGAGGGAGGGGGGGTACGAGCAGTACTTC | CSASPREGGYEQYF
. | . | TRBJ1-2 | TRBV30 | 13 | TGTGCCTGGAGTGTCCCAGGGTATGGTGGCTACACCTTC | CAWSVPGYGGYTF
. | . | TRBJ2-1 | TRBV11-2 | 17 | TGTGCCAGCAGCTTAGGTCGTGCACGACGGGTTGGAAATGAGCAGTTCTTC | CASSLGRARRVGNEQFF
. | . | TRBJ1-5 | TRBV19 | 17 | TGTGCCAGTAGTATGGGCGGTGCTCGGACCAGCAATCAGCCCCAGCATTTT | CASSMGGARTSNQPQHF
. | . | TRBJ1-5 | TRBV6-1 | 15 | TGTGCCACCACGATAGACAAAAATAGCAATCAGCCCCAGCATTTT | CATTIDKNSNQPQHF
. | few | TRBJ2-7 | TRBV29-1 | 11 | TGCAGCGGGGGGAAGGGGTACGAGCAGTACTTC | CSGGKGYEQYF
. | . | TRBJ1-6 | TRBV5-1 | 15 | TGCGCCAGCAGCTTGGAACCGGGACGTAATTCACCCCTCCACTTT | CASSLEPGRNSPLHF
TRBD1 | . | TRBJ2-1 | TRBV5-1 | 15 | TGCGCCAGCAGCGGGGGACAGGGAGGCTACAATGAGCAGTTCTTC | CASSGGQGGYNEQFF
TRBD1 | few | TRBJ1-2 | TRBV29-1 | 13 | TGCAGCGTTGAGGGACAGGCGAACTATGGCTACACCTTC | CSVEGQANYGYTF
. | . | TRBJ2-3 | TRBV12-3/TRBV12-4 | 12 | TGTGCCAGCAGTTTACCAGGGACTACGCAGTATTTT | CASSLPGTTQYF
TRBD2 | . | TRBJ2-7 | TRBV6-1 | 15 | TGTGCCAGCAGTCCGATAGCGGGGGGAAAGTACGAGCAGTACTTC | CASSPIAGGKYEQYF
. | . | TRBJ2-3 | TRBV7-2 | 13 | TGTGCCAGCAGCTTCACGGTCGCCGATACGCAGTATTTT | CASSFTVADTQYF
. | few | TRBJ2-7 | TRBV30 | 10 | TGTGCCTTAGGAACCTACGAGCAGTACTTC | CALGTYEQYF
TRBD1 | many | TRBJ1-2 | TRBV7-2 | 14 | TGTGCCAGCAGTCGGGACAGGGACAACTATGGCTACACCTTC | CASSRDRDNYGYTF
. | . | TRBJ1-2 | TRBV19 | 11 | TGTGCCAGTAGTATTGGTGGACAGTACACCTTC | CASSIGGQYTF
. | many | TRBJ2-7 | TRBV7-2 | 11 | TGTGCCAGCAGCCGCTCCTACGAGCAGTACTTC | CASSRSYEQYF
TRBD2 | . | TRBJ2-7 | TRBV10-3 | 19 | TGTGCCATCAGTGATATACTAGCGGAGACACCTCGGGCGACCTACGAGCAGTACTTC | CAISDILAETPRATYEQYF
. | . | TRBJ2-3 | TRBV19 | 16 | TGTGCCAGTAGTATAACTGGACGGGTTAAGGCAGATACGCAGTATTTT | CASSITGRVKADTQYF
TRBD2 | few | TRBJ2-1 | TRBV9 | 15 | TGTGCCAGCAGCGTAGGGGTAGCGGGAGGTAATGAGCAGTTCTTC | CASSVGVAGGNEQFF
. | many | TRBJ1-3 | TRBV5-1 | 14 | TGCGCCAGCAGCTTGGCGGTCTCTGGAAACACCATATATTTT | CASSLAVSGNTIYF
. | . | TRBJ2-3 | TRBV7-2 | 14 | TGTGCCAGCAGCCAATCGGGGGCCACAGATACGCAGTATTTT | CASSQSGATDTQYF
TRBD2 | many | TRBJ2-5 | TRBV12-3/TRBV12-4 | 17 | TGTGCCAGCAGTTGGGGTAGCGGGACTATATTCTCGGAGACCCAGTACTTC | CASSWGSGTIFSETQYF
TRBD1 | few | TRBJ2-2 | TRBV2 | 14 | TGTGCCAGCATCCGGGACAGGAACACCGGGGAGCTGTTTTTT | CASIRDRNTGELFF
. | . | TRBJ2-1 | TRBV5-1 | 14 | TGCGCCAGCCAGGCCGGGGCCAAAAACAATGAGCAGTTCTTC | CASQAGAKNNEQFF
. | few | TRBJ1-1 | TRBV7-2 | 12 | TGTGCCAGCAGCCCCAGGGAGATTGAAGCTTTCTTT | CASSPREIEAFF
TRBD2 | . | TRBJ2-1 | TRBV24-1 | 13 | TGTGCCACCAGTTCGACTAGCGGGAGTGGGCAGTTCTTC | CATSSTSGSGQFF
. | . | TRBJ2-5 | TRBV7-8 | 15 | TGTGCCAGCAGCTTAGTAAAAGTTTGGGGGGAGACCCAGTACTTC | CASSLVKVWGETQYF
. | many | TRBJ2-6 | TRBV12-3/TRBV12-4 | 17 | TGTGCCAGCAGTTTAAGGCAGGGCCCCTCTGGGGCCAACGTCCTGACTTTC | CASSLRQGPSGANVLTF
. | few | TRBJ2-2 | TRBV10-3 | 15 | TGTGCCATCAGTGAGTCCGCAGGGTGGGCCGGGGAGCTGTTTTTT | CAISESAGWAGELFF
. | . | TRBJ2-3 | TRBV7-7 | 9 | TGTGCCAGCATAGATACGCAGTATTTT | CASIDTQYF
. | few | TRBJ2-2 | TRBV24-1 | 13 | TGTGCCACAAGAAACTCGAACACCGGGGAGCTGTTTTTT | CATRNSNTGELFF
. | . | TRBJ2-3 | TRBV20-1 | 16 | TGCTGTGCTAGCCCCCTTGGCGGGATAAGCACAGATACGCAGTATTTT | CCASPLGGISTDTQYF
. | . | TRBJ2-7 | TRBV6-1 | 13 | TGTGCCAGCACCAGAGGGGGGAACTACGAGCAGTACTTC | CASTRGGNYEQYF
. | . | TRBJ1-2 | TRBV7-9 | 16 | TGTGCCAGCAGCTTGGACGTACCGGGAACTAACTATGGCTACACCTTC | CASSLDVPGTNYGYTF
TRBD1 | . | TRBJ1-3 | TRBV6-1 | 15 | TGTGCCAGCAGTACCCGGGACAGCTATGGAAACACCATATATTTT | CASSTRDSYGNTIYF
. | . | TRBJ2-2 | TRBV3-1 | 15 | TGTGCCAGCAGCCAAGATTTGCTCTTATCCGGGGAGCTGTTTTTT | CASSQDLLLSGELFF
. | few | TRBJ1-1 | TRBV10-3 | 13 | TGTGCCATCAGACAGGGATTGAACACTGAAGCTTTCTTT | CAIRQGLNTEAFF
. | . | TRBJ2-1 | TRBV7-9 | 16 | TGTGCCAGCAGCTCGCCCCTTGCGAGCTCCTACAATGAGCAGTTCTTC | CASSSPLASSYNEQFF
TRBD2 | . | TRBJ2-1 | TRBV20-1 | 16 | TGCAGTGCTAGGGTACTAGCGGGAGATTTTTACAATGAGCAGTTCTTC | CSARVLAGDFYNEQFF